The rows below give T cell receptor beta chains drawn from one sample of a study of blood T cell repertoires in COVID-19. The data were produced by immunoSEQ multiplex PCR, yet TCRdb's version contains in-frame clones alone and is incomplete. The data show some 270,000 clones, approximately 90% seen once. The sequencing sample was made of PBMCs or T cells enriched from blood (not recorded which). The receptor source for this set is a woman in her thirties with acute COVID-19. The CDR3 runs from the conserved cysteine through the conserved F or W. Each record gives: D gene, V gene, clone size, J gene, CDR3 length, CDR3 protein, CDR3 DNA. The D gene is left open where the match is weak. Size is stated for part of the rows, as once, few or many counts, or as a class when the clone is expanded.

>-|TRBV11-2|-|TRBJ1-3|16
CASNPTLGEPGNTIYF
TGTGCCAGCAACCCCACCCTCGGAGAGCCGGGAAACACCATATATTTT
>-|TRBV24-1|-|TRBJ2-2|15
CATSRRDSDTGELFF
TGTGCCACCAGTAGGAGGGATAGTGACACCGGGGAGCTGTTTTTT
>TRBD1|TRBV6-2/TRBV6-3|-|TRBJ1-5|13
CASSFRGRQPQHF
TGTGCCAGCAGCTTCAGGGGGCGGCAGCCCCAGCATTTT
>TRBD2|TRBV14|-|TRBJ2-1|15
CASSAAGVNYNEQFF
TGTGCCAGCAGCGCAGCGGGAGTAAACTACAATGAGCAGTTCTTC
>TRBD1|TRBV27|few|TRBJ1-2|14
CASRQRQGFYGYTF
TGTGCCAGCAGACAAAGACAGGGATTCTATGGCTACACCTTC
>TRBD1|TRBV7-9|few|TRBJ1-3|14
CASKDRGVGNTIYF
TGTGCCAGCAAAGACAGGGGTGTGGGAAACACCATATATTTT
>-|TRBV10-3|-|TRBJ2-1|11
CAITTYNEQFF
TGTGCCATCACCACCTACAATGAGCAGTTCTTC
>-|TRBV3-1/TRBV3-2|-|TRBJ2-1|13
CASSQPGYNEQFF
TGTGCCAGCAGCCAACCGGGGTACAATGAGCAGTTCTTC
>TRBD1|TRBV19|-|TRBJ1-3|16
CASSVLQGASGNTIYF
TGTGCCAGTAGTGTACTACAGGGGGCCTCTGGAAACACCATATATTTT
>TRBD1|TRBV6-5|-|TRBJ1-1|15
CASSLDRVGNTEAFF
TGTGCCAGCAGTTTGGACAGGGTGGGGAACACTGAAGCTTTCTTT
>-|TRBV24-1|-|TRBJ1-1|15
CATSDPTFGNTEAFF
TGTGCCACCAGTGACCCAACGTTCGGGAACACTGAAGCTTTCTTT
>TRBD2|TRBV6-5|-|TRBJ2-3|15
CASIPTSGGADTQYF
TGTGCCAGCATCCCGACTAGCGGGGGGGCAGATACGCAGTATTTT
>-|TRBV28|-|TRBJ1-1|14
CASSFGRLNTEAFF
TGTGCCAGCAGTTTTGGCAGGCTGAACACTGAAGCTTTCTTT
>-|TRBV11-2|-|TRBJ1-2|13
CASSLDSTYGYTF
TGTGCCAGCAGCTTAGATTCAACATATGGCTACACCTTC
>TRBD1|TRBV19|-|TRBJ2-4|17
CASSAKATGDGRNIQYF
TGTGCCAGTAGTGCAAAAGCGACAGGGGATGGGAGAAACATTCAGTACTTC
>-|TRBV11-2|-|TRBJ2-3|13
CASSRERVDTQYF
TGTGCCAGCAGCAGAGAACGGGTAGATACGCAGTATTTT
>TRBD1|TRBV3-1/TRBV3-2|-|TRBJ2-4|14
CASSSSDRANIQYF
TGTGCCAGCAGCAGCTCCGACAGGGCTAACATTCAGTACTTC
>TRBD1|TRBV6-5|-|TRBJ1-4|16
CASSSGTGERGEKLFF
TGTGCCAGCAGTTCCGGGACAGGGGAACGAGGTGAAAAACTGTTTTTT
>TRBD2|TRBV7-8|-|TRBJ2-2|17
CASSPEVAGVATGELFF
TGTGCCAGCAGCCCCGAAGTCGCGGGAGTCGCCACCGGGGAGCTGTTTTTT
>-|TRBV25-1|-|TRBJ2-2|18
CATTTGSEPPHYTGELFF
TGTGCCACCACCACAGGGAGCGAACCACCACATTACACCGGGGAGCTGTTTTTT